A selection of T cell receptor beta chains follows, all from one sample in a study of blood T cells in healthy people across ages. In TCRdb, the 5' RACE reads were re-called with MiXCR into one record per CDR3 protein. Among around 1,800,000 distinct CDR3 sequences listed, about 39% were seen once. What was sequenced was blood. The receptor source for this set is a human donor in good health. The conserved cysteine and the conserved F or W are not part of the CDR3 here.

ASSPGISSLQIEKLF,TRBV7-2,TRBJ1-4
ATNRGGPSYNEQF,TRBV7-9,TRBJ2-1
ASSLGGTRTYEQY,TRBV7-6,TRBJ2-7
ASSQAFRGNYGYT,TRBV4-3,TRBJ1-2
ASSGTGGNIQY,TRBV6-2/TRBV6-3,TRBJ2-4
ASTQRRASGGRSTDTQY,TRBV7-8,TRBJ2-3
ASSLGFGTEAF,TRBV12-3/TRBV12-4,TRBJ1-1
ASSFGGALASTDTQY,TRBV12-3/TRBV12-4,TRBJ2-3
ASSFLTGEETQY,TRBV5-6,TRBJ2-5
SAFLSPQETQY,TRBV20-1,TRBJ2-5
SVATGSRGPEAF,TRBV29-1,TRBJ1-1
AISPGTQESQF,TRBV10-3,TRBJ2-1
ASRGLAGGGMGRTDTQY,TRBV12-3/TRBV12-4,TRBJ2-3
ASSYTNPLYNEQF,TRBV6-6,TRBJ2-1
ASSYGTGFYEQY,TRBV12-3/TRBV12-4,TRBJ2-7
AIGDVWVKTQY,TRBV10-3,TRBJ2-5
SARNPGQGALLYNEQF,TRBV20-1,TRBJ2-1
ASSPWTGLSTDTQY,TRBV7-7,TRBJ2-3
ASSQTTLREHGYT,TRBV5-1,TRBJ1-2
ASNLTGGLVPNNEQF,TRBV12-3/TRBV12-4,TRBJ2-1
ASSGQGAGEAF,TRBV2,TRBJ1-1
ASGTTLDGYT,TRBV4-1,TRBJ1-2
ASSPRGIRQETQY,TRBV13,TRBJ2-5
ASSPRTDSRGF,TRBV7-8,TRBJ2-1
ASSQTDGEAF,TRBV18,TRBJ1-1
ASSPLAGGTANEKLF,TRBV4-1,TRBJ1-4
SATTTYEQY,TRBV20-1,TRBJ2-7
ASSLRGGAKEQY,TRBV12-3/TRBV12-4,TRBJ2-7
ASSYTGSRGINSPLH,TRBV6-5,TRBJ1-6
ASSQEGLAGGSTDTQY,TRBV3-1,TRBJ2-3
SAGNRGYEQY,TRBV20-1,-
ASTQTLHTDTQY,TRBV2,TRBJ2-3
ASSLGVNTEVF,TRBV5-1,TRBJ1-1
AIGNRESGANVLT,TRBV10-3,TRBJ2-6
SAIRTVAGSYNEQF,TRBV20-1,TRBJ2-1
AISEPGQPRHQPQH,TRBV10-3,TRBJ1-5
ASSQETGTNEQF,TRBV3-1,TRBJ2-1
ASSALGDNPYEQY,TRBV6-2/TRBV6-3,TRBJ2-7
ASSPGHQETHY,TRBV12-3/TRBV12-4,TRBJ2-5
ASSLTSDYGYT,TRBV13,TRBJ1-2
SVLERGLEQF,TRBV29-1,TRBJ2-1
ASSNYNRVGEQY,TRBV2,TRBJ2-7
ASSQDYSRGDPPYGYT,TRBV4-3,TRBJ1-2
ASSFSTLDGTYEQY,TRBV5-1,TRBJ2-7
ASSRMDYSNQPQH,TRBV7-2,TRBJ1-5
ASSSLNGWPEAF,TRBV6-6,TRBJ1-1
ASSRLGGNYGYT,TRBV12-3/TRBV12-4,TRBJ1-2